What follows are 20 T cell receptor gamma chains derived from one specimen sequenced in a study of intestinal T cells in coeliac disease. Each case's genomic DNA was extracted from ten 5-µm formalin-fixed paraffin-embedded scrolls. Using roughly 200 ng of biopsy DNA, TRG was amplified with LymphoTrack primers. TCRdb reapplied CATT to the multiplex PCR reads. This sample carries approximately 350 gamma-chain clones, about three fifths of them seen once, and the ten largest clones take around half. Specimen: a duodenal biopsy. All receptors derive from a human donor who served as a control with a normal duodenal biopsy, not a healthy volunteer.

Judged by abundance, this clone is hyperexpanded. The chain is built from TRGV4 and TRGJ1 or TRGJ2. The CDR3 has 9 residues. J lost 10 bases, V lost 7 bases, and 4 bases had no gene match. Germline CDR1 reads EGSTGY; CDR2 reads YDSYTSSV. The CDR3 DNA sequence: TGTGCCACCTGCGACAAGAAACTCTTT. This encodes CATCDKKLF.

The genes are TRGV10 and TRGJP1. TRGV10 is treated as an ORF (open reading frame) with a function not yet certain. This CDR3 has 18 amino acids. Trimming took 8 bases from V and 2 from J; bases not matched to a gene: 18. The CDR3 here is CAAWDHAGPITTGWFKIF. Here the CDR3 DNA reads TGTGCTGCGTGGGATCACGCAGGTCCCATCACCACTGGTTGGTTCAAGATATTT.

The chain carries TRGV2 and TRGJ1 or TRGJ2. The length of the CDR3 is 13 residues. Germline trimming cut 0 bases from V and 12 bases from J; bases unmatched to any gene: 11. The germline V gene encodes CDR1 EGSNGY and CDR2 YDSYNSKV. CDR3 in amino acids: CATWDGRRDGKLF. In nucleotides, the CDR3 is TGTGCCACCTGGGACGGGCGAAGGGATGGGAAACTCTTT.

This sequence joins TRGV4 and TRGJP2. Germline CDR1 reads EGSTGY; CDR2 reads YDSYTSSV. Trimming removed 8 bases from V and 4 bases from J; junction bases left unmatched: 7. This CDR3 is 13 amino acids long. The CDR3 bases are TGTGCCACCTTGGGAACTAGTGATTGGATCAAGACGTTT. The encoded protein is CATLGTSDWIKTF.

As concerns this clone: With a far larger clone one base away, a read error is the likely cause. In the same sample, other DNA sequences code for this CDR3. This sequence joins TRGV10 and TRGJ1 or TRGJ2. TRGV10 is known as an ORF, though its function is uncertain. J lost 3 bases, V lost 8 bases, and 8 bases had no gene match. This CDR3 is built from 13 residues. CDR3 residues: CAAWDWCYYKKLF. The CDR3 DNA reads TGTGCTGCGTGGGACTGGTGTTATTATAAGAAACTCTTT.

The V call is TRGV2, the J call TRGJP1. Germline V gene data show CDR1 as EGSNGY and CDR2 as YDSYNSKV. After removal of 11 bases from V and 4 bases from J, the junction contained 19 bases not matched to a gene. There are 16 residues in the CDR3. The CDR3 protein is CANLGRAGVTGWFKIF. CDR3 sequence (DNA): TGTGCCAACTTGGGACGGGCGGGCGTCACTGGTTGGTTCAAGATATTT.

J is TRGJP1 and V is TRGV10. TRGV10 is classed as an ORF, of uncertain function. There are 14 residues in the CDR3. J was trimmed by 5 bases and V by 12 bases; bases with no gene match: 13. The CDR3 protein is CAAQVGNTGWFKIF. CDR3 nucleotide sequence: TGTGCTGCTCAAGTGGGGAATACTGGTTGGTTCAAGATATTT.

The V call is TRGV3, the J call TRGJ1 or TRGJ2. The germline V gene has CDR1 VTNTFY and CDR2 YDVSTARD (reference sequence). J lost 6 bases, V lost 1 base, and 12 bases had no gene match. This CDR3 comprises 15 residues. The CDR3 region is CATWDSNCLCYKKLF. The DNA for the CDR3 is TGTGCCACCTGGGACAGCAATTGCCTATGTTATAAGAAACTCTTT.

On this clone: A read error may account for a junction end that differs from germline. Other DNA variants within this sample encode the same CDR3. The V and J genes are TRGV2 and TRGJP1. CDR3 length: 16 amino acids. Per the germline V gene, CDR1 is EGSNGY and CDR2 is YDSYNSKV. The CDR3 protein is CATWDGRASLGWFKIF. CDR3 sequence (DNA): TGTGCCACCTGGGACGGGCGGGCGTCACTGGGTTGGTTCAAAATATTT.

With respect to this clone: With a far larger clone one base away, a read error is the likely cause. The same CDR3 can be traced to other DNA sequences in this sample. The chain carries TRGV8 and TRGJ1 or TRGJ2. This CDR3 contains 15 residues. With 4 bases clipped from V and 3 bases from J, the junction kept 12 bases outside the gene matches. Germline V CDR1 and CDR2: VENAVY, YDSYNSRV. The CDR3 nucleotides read TGTGCCACCTGGGACACCAGGTCGCTTTATTATAAGAAACTCTTT. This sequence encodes CATWDTRSLYYKKLF.

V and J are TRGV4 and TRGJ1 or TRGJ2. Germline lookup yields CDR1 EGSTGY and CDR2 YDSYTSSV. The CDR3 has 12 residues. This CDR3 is CAPGRDGAKKLF. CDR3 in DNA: TGTGCACCTGGGAGGGATGGGGCTAAGAAACTCTTT.

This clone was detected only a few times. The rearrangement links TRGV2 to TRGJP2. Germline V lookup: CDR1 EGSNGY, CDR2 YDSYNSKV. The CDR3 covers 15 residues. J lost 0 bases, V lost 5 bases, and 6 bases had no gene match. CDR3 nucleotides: TGTGCCACCTGGGGATCTGATAGTAGTGATTGGATCAAGACGTTT. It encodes CATWGSDSSDWIKTF.

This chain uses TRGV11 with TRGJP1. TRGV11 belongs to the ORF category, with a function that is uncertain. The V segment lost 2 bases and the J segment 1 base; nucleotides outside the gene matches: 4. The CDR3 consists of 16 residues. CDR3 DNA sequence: TGTGCCTGCTGGATTAGGCCTATTACCACTGGTTGGTTCAAGATATTT. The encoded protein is CACWIRPITTGWFKIF.

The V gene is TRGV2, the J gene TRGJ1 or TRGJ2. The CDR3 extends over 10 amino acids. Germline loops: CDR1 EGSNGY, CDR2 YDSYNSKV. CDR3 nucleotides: TGTGCACCGAATTATTATAAGAAACTCTTT. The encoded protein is CAPNYYKKLF.

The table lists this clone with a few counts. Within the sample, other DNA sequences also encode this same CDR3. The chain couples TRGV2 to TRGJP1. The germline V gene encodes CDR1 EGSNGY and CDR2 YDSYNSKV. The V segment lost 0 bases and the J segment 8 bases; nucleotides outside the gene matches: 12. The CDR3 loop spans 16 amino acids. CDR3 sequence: CATWDGRASLGWFKIF. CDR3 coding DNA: TGTGCCACCTGGGACGGGCGGGCGTCACTGGGTTGGTTCAAGATATTT.

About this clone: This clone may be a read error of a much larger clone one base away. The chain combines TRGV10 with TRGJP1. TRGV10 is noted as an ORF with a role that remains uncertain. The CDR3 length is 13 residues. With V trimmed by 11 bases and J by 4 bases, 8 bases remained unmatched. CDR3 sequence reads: CAARGHTGWFKIF. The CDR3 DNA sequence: TGTGCTGCGAGGGGCCACACTGGTTGGTTCAAGATATTT.

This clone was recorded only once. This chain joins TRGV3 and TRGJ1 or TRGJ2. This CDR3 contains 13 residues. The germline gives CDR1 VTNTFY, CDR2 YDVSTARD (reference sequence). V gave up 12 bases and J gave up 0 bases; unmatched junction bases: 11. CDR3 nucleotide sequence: TGTGCCCACCCCCCGCCGAATTATTATAAGAAACTCTTT. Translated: CAHPPPNYYKKLF.

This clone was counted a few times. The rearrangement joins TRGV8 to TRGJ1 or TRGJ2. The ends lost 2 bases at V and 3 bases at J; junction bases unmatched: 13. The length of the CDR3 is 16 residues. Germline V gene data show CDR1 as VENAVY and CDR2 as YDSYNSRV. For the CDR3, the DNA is TGTGCCACCTGGGATATTTGTTCGGTTTTTTATTATAAGAAACTCTTT. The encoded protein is CATWDICSVFYYKKLF.

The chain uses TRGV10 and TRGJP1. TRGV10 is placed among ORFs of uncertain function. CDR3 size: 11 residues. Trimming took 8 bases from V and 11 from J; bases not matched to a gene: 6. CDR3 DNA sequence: TGTGCTGCGTGGACGTGGTGGTTCAAGATATTT. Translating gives CAAWTWWFKIF.

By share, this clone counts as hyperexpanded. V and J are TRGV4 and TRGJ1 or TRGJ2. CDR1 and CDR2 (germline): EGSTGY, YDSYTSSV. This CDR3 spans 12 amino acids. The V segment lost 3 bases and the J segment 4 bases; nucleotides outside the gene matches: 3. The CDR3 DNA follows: TGTGCCACCTGGGATACGTATTATAAGAAACTCTTT. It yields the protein CATWDTYYKKLF.